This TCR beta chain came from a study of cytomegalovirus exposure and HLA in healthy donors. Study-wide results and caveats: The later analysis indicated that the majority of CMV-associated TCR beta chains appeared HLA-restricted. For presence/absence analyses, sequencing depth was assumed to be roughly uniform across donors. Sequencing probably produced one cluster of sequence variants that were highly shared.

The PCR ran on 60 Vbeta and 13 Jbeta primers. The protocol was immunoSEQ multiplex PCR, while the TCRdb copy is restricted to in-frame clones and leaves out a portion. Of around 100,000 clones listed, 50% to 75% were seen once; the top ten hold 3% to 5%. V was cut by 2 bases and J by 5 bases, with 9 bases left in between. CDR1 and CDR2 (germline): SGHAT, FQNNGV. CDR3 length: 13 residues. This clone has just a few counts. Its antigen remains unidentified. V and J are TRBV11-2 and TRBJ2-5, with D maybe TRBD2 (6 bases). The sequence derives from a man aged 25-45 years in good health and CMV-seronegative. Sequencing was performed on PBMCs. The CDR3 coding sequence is TGTGCCAGCAGCTTACCGGGAGACGAGACCCAGTACTTC. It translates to CASSLPGDETQYF.